This T cell receptor (beta chain) was identified in a study of OX40 agonist ivuxolimab in advanced cancers. Comments on this clone: Its cognate antigen is unknown.

The assay was immunoSEQ multiplex PCR, and TCRdb's table has in-frame clones only and misses some. The data hold over 80,000 clones, with approximately 89% observed a single time. Notes on the study in general: Low normalized T-cell clonal expansion was additionally recorded for some nonresponders.

The specimen was CD4+ or CD8+ T cells sorted from blood, collected in a trial of the OX40 agonist ivuxolimab. The clonotype was recovered from an adult with an advanced solid tumor such as melanoma, head and neck, liver or kidney cancer.

CDR3 sequence: CASSLSGTERNTIYF. In DNA, the CDR3 is TGTGCCAGCAGCTTATCCGGGACGGAAAGAAACACCATATATTTT. The rearrangement uses TRBV7-9 and TRBJ1-3; D is possibly TRBD1 (5 bases). Germline V gives CDR1 SEHNR, CDR2 FQNEAQ (reference sequence). This CDR3 has 15 residues. V was clipped by 2 bases and J by 5 bases, with 13 bases between them.